The 5 T cell receptor beta chains given below trace back to one sample, sequenced in a study of OX40 agonist ivuxolimab in advanced cancers. TCRdb's copy holds only in-frame clones and misses some; the assay was immunoSEQ multiplex PCR. The sample gives roughly 100,000 clones, roughly 90% of which show up once; 0.79% is in the top ten. The material sequenced was CD4+ or CD8+ T cells sorted from blood, taken in a trial of the OX40 agonist ivuxolimab. Every receptor here comes from an adult with an advanced solid tumor such as melanoma, head and neck, liver or kidney cancer.

The chain links TRBV28 to TRBJ2-7; possibly TRBD1 for D (5 bases). With 5 bases removed from V and 3 bases from J, the gap between germline ends came to 17 bases. Germline V lookup: CDR1 MDHEN, CDR2 SYDVKM. CDR3 size: 15 residues. CDR3 residues: CASSTTVPDSYEQYF. The DNA of the CDR3 is TGTGCCAGCAGTACCACCGTCCCCGACAGCTACGAGCAGTACTTC.

The chain joins TRBV27 to TRBJ1-6; D unresolved. Germline assignment: CDR1 MNHEY and CDR2 SMNVEV (reference sequence). This CDR3 is 15 amino acids long. Deletions cut 0 bases from V and 9 bases from J, with 12 bases between. The CDR3 protein is CASSLSRDAGSPLHF. The CDR3 nucleotides are TGTGCCAGCAGTTTATCGCGGGATGCGGGTTCACCCCTCCACTTT.

DNA of the CDR3: TGTGCCAGCAGGGACTACTCTAGCACAGATACGCAGTATTTT. Its translation is CASRDYSSTDTQYF. This chain joins TRBV2 and TRBJ2-3, with D possibly being TRBD2 (6 bases). The length of the CDR3 is 14 residues. Germline lookup yields CDR1 SNHLY and CDR2 FYNNEI. V shed 6 bases and J shed 0 bases, with 10 bases lying between them.

The chain couples TRBV28 to TRBJ2-6, with D possibly matching TRBD1 (6 bases). This CDR3 has 17 residues. V lost 1 base, J lost 2 bases, and 12 bases lay in between. Germline loops: CDR1 MDHEN, CDR2 SYDVKM. The CDR3 reads CASSLSLYRAGANVLTF. The CDR3 region has the DNA TGTGCCAGCAGTTTATCCCTCTACAGGGCTGGGGCCAACGTCCTGACTTTC.

As DNA, the CDR3 is TGTGCCAGCAGCCAAATTGGCCCAACTGCCAGTTACTATGGCTACACCTTC. This translates into CASSQIGPTASYYGYTF. The genes are TRBV7-9 and TRBJ1-2, with D hard to call. Germline-derived CDR1 and CDR2 are SEHNR and FQNEAQ (reference sequence). The V end lost 5 bases, the J end lost 3 bases, and 22 bases lay between the germline ends. The CDR3 loop spans 17 amino acids.